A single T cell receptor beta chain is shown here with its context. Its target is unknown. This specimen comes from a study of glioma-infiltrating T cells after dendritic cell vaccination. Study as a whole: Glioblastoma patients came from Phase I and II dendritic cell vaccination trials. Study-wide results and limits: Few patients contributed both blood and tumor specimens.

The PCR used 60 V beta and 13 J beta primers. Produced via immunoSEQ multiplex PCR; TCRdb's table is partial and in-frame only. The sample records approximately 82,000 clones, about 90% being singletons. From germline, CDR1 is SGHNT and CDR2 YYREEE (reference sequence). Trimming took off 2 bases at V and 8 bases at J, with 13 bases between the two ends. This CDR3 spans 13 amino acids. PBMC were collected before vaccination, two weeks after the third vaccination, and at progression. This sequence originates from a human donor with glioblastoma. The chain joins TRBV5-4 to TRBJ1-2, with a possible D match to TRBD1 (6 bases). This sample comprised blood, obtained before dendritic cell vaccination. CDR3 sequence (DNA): TGTGCCAGCAGCTTAAGACAGGCCGTAGGCTACACCTTC. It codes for CASSLRQAVGYTF.